These T cell receptor beta chains were read from a single sample in a study of blood T cell repertoires in COVID-19. Data came from immunoSEQ multiplex PCR; TCRdb stores just in-frame clones and leaves some out. Of about 120,000 clones in the sample, approximately 81% were seen once. The sample taken for sequencing was peripheral blood. These receptors were taken from an elderly woman with acute or convalescent COVID-19. Both conserved end residues are part of each CDR3. A D gene is named only where the DNA matches it firmly. Part of the rows lack a size; the others show once, few, many or a class for expanded clones.

clone_size: -
d_call: -
v_call: TRBV6-5
j_call: TRBJ2-7
cdr3_nt: TGTGCCAGCAGTTCCGAAACAGGGCTCGAGCAGTACTTC
cdr3_aa: CASSSETGLEQYF

clone_size: few
d_call: TRBD1
v_call: TRBV4-3
j_call: TRBJ1-6
cdr3_nt: TGCGCCAGCAGCCAATCGCTAATCCGACAGGGATTGGCTTCACCCCTCCACTTT
cdr3_aa: CASSQSLIRQGLASPLHF

clone_size: -
d_call: -
v_call: TRBV15
j_call: TRBJ1-2
cdr3_nt: TGTGCCACCAGCAGAGAACAGGACCTACCCCAAGGCTACACCTTC
cdr3_aa: CATSREQDLPQGYTF

clone_size: -
d_call: TRBD1
v_call: TRBV5-4
j_call: TRBJ2-1
cdr3_nt: TGTGCCAGCAGCTTGGTTACAGGGGGCTCCTACAATGAGCAGTTCTTC
cdr3_aa: CASSLVTGGSYNEQFF

clone_size: -
d_call: -
v_call: TRBV2
j_call: TRBJ1-1
cdr3_nt: TGTGCCAGCAGCCTGCTGGACAGGAACACTGAAGCTTTCTTT
cdr3_aa: CASSLLDRNTEAFF

clone_size: -
d_call: TRBD1
v_call: TRBV7-2
j_call: TRBJ1-6
cdr3_nt: TGTGCCAGCAGCTTAAGGGGACAGGGTTTAAATTCACCCCTCCACTTT
cdr3_aa: CASSLRGQGLNSPLHF

clone_size: -
d_call: -
v_call: TRBV18
j_call: TRBJ2-3
cdr3_nt: TGTGCCAGCTCACATGACAGGTTCACAGATACGCAGTATTTT
cdr3_aa: CASSHDRFTDTQYF

clone_size: -
d_call: -
v_call: TRBV5-1
j_call: TRBJ1-1
cdr3_nt: TGCGCCAGCAGCTTATCTGCAGGGGCCGACACTGAAGCTTTCTTT
cdr3_aa: CASSLSAGADTEAFF

clone_size: -
d_call: TRBD1
v_call: TRBV6-1
j_call: TRBJ1-5
cdr3_nt: TGTGCCAGCAGTGGAGGGACAGCTTACTTTAGCAATCAGCCCCAGCATTTT
cdr3_aa: CASSGGTAYFSNQPQHF

clone_size: few
d_call: TRBD1
v_call: TRBV18
j_call: TRBJ1-1
cdr3_nt: TGTGCCAGCTCACCGGGACAGGGTCGCCTGAACACTGAAGCTTTCTTT
cdr3_aa: CASSPGQGRLNTEAFF